This T cell receptor (beta chain) originates from a study of blood T cell repertoires in COVID-19. The table came from immunoSEQ multiplex PCR; TCRdb's copy has only in-frame clones and leaves some out. The repertoire includes 150,000 to 200,000 clones, more than 80% of them detected once, and around 10% sits in the top ten. Patients from Seattle were sampled longitudinally, starting during active infection. As concerns this clone: The same CDR3 can be traced to other DNA sequences in this sample.

The CDR3 has 11 amino acids. The V end was cut by 3 bases, the J end by 4 bases, with 3 bases between. Source material: peripheral blood. The clonotype was recovered from an elderly woman with COVID-19, enrolled during active disease. The genes are TRBV12-3 or TRBV12-4 and TRBJ2-5; D is unresolved. The CDR3 loop is CASSFRETQYF. As DNA, the CDR3 is TGTGCCAGCAGTTTCCGAGAGACCCAGTACTTC.